These 32 T cell receptor beta chains originate from one sample sequenced in a study of shared T cell receptors in the human thymus. This table comes from immunoSEQ multiplex PCR, and its TCRdb copy is limited to in-frame clones, with some not included. The sample carries just under 550,000 clones, around 78% recorded once. These same records also appear under a second study, on human thymus T cells.

The sequencing sample was made of thymocytes. All receptors derive from a boy in the first two years of life with a congenital heart defect.

This clone was found a few times. The rearrangement links TRBV27 to TRBJ2-7, with D tentatively TRBD1 (5 bases). This CDR3 region has 13 residues. Germline lookup yields CDR1 MNHEY and CDR2 SMNVEV (reference sequence). V was shortened by 5 bases and J by 2 bases, with 10 bases between the two germline ends. CDR3 DNA: TGTGCCAGCAGTCTCCAGGGTCCCTACGAGCAGTACTTC. This sequence encodes CASSLQGPYEQYF.

V is TRBV27 and J is TRBJ2-3, with 8 bases identical to TRBD2. After removal of 4 bases from V and 4 bases from J, the junction contained 13 bases not matched to a gene. Germline assignment: CDR1 MNHEY and CDR2 SMNVEV (reference sequence). The CDR3 runs to 17 residues. The CDR3 sequence: CASSSYPGGPRADTQYF. CDR3 bases: TGTGCCAGCAGTTCCTACCCGGGAGGGCCCCGAGCAGATACGCAGTATTTT.

The chain uses TRBV13 and TRBJ2-5, with 7 nucleotides matching TRBD1. This CDR3 comprises 15 residues. V lost 2 bases to trimming and J lost 0 bases; unmatched junction nucleotides: 3. CDR1 is PRHDT, CDR2 FYEKMQ, per germline (reference sequence). CDR3 nucleotide sequence: TGTGCCAGCAGCTTAAGGGGGCCAGACCAAGAGACCCAGTACTTC. It yields the protein CASSLRGPDQETQYF.

The chain links TRBV27 to TRBJ2-7, with D perhaps TRBD2 (5 bases). Trimming shortened V by 5 bases and J by 2 bases, and 16 bases separated the two germline ends. CDR3 length: 15 amino acids. Germline V gene sequence: CDR1 MNHEY, CDR2 SMNVEV (reference sequence). The CDR3 loop reads CASSPRGTRPYEQYF. DNA for the CDR3: TGTGCCAGCAGTCCCCGCGGAACTAGGCCCTACGAGCAGTACTTC.

The V gene is TRBV19, the J gene TRBJ1-5, with 9 bases fitting TRBD1. This CDR3 spans 16 amino acids. V gave up 5 bases and J gave up 8 bases; unmatched junction bases: 13. From germline, CDR1 is LNHDA and CDR2 SQIVND (reference sequence). The CDR3 protein is CASSPGTGNSPEPQHF. DNA for the CDR3: TGTGCCAGTAGTCCCGGGACAGGGAACTCTCCGGAGCCCCAGCATTTT.

The V call is TRBV3-1 (or the pseudogene TRBV3-2), the J call TRBJ2-1; no firm D call. The V gene's germline CDR1 is LGHDT and CDR2 YNNKEL (reference sequence). The CDR3 sequence is 9 residues long. V was shortened by 9 bases and J by 7 bases, with 4 bases between the two germline ends. DNA of the CDR3: TGTGCCAGTCTAAATGAGCAGTTCTTC. Its protein product is CASLNEQFF.

In this sample, this clone turned up a few times. This chain joins TRBV19 and TRBJ2-7; the D is unclear. CDR1 and CDR2 from the germline V gene are LNHDA and SQIVND (reference sequence). Trimming shortened V by 9 bases and J by 5 bases, and 23 bases separated the two germline ends. The CDR3 has 15 residues. CDR3 bases: TGTGCCAGCACCCCCGGCGGCCCCGTTTCCAACGAGCAGTACTTC. Its translation is CASTPGGPVSNEQYF.

V is TRBV7-9 and J is TRBJ2-1; tentatively, D is TRBD1 (5 bases). CDR1 and CDR2 from the germline V gene are SEHNR and FQNEAQ (reference sequence). The CDR3 extends over 16 amino acids. V lost 0 bases and J 0 bases, leaving 9 bases between the germline ends. CDR3 loop: CASSLALRDSYNEQFF. The CDR3 nucleotides read TGTGCCAGCAGCTTAGCGCTCAGGGACTCCTACAATGAGCAGTTCTTC.

This clone was counted a few times. The V and J genes are TRBV28 and TRBJ1-5; 7 bases match TRBD1. The CDR3 extends over 16 amino acids. J lost 0 bases, V lost 6 bases, and 8 bases had no gene match. CDR1 and CDR2 (germline): MDHEN, SYDVKM. The DNA of the CDR3 is TGTGCCAGCAGCAAGACAGGGCCGCGTAGCAATCAGCCCCAGCATTTT. It yields the protein CASSKTGPRSNQPQHF.

This chain connects TRBV11-1 to TRBJ2-1; 9 bases match TRBD2. Per germline, CDR1 SGHAT and CDR2 FQDESV (reference sequence). The CDR3 spans 17 residues. V lost 5 bases, J lost 5 bases, and 13 bases stayed unmatched. CDR3 DNA: TGTGCCAGCAGCCTTAACCTCCCGACTAGCGGTCACAATGAGCAGTTCTTC. Amino acids: CASSLNLPTSGHNEQFF.

There are a few counts of this clone. V and J are TRBV27 and TRBJ2-4; D is perhaps TRBD1 (6 bases). CDR3 size: 13 residues. Germline CDR1 is MNHEY and CDR2 is SMNVEV (reference sequence). V shed 3 bases and J shed 9 bases, with 12 bases lying between them. The DNA of the CDR3 is TGTGCCAGCAGTTTGGGCAGGGGAACCATTCAGTACTTC. Protein product: CASSLGRGTIQYF.

The chain couples TRBV7-9 to TRBJ1-1; TRBD1 aligns across 11 bases. Per the germline V gene, CDR1 is SEHNR and CDR2 is FQNEAQ (reference sequence). This CDR3 comprises 16 residues. J gave up 5 bases and V 3 bases, and 8 bases lay outside the gene matches. This CDR3 is CASSLRHGQGATEAFF. The CDR3 DNA reads as TGTGCCAGCAGCTTGAGACATGGACAGGGGGCAACTGAAGCTTTCTTT. Combining the CDR3 with reference TRBV7-9 and TRBJ1-1 gives the whole variable domain DTGVSQNPRHKITKRGQNVTFRCDPISEHNRLYWYRQTLGQGPEFLTYFQNEAQLEKSRLLSDRFSAERPKGSFSTLEIQRTEQGDSAMYLCASSLRHGQGATEAFFGQGTRLTVV.

The V call is TRBV10-2, the J call TRBJ2-1; 7 bases agree with TRBD2. CDR3 length: 21 amino acids. Germline V CDR1 and CDR2: WSHSY, SAAADI. The V segment lost 3 bases and the J segment 0 bases; nucleotides outside the gene matches: 20. This CDR3 is CASSDEVLASGHPSSYNEQFF. The CDR3, as DNA: TGCGCCAGCAGTGATGAAGTCTTGGCTAGCGGACACCCAAGCTCCTACAATGAGCAGTTCTTC.

Concerning this clone itself: Lacking the conserved final phenylalanine or tryptophan, this CDR3 likely reflects a read error. The limits of the CDR3 on the DNA are not certain, so only TCRdb's listed CDR3 is given. The rearrangement joins TRBV6-1 to TRBJ1-2. CDR1 and CDR2 from the germline V gene are MNHNS and SASEGT. The CDR3 sequence runs 12 residues, both termini included. The CDR3 loop reads CASSEAAGPKSK.

This sequence joins TRBV6-5 and TRBJ2-3, with 7 positions matching TRBD2. The CDR3 consists of 14 residues. The germline V gene has CDR1 MNHEY and CDR2 SVGAGI. V was clipped by 7 bases and J by 4 bases; unmatched bases: 8. CDR3 DNA sequence: TGTGCCAGCAAAAGCGGGACTCATGCAGATACGCAGTATTTT. Translation gives CASKSGTHADTQYF.

This clone was detected once. The J gene is TRBJ1-2, the V gene TRBV6-5; the match to TRBD1 covers 7 bases. Per germline, CDR1 MNHEY and CDR2 SVGAGI. The CDR3 sequence is 16 residues long. Unmatched junction bases numbered 6, after V lost 2 bases and J lost 0 bases. CDR3 sequence reads: CASSYTRDSSNYGYTF. DNA of the CDR3: TGTGCCAGCAGTTACACCCGGGACAGCTCTAACTATGGCTACACCTTC.

This sequence joins TRBV14 and TRBJ2-7; 14 bases match TRBD2. Germline-derived CDR1 and CDR2 are SGHDN and FVKESK. This CDR3 comprises 19 residues. The junction had 13 bases not matched to a gene; V was cut back by 4 bases and J by 2 bases. The CDR3 DNA reads TGTGCCAGCAGCCCAAGCCTACAACCGGGACTAGCGGGAGCCTACGAGCAGTACTTC. Translating it yields CASSPSLQPGLAGAYEQYF. Supplemented by reference TRBV14 and TRBJ2-7, the full variable domain reads EAGVTQFPSHSVIEKGQTVTLRCDPISGHDNLYWYRRVMGKEIKFLLHFVKESKQDESGMPNNRFLAERTGGTYSTLKVQPAELEDSGVYFCASSPSLQPGLAGAYEQYFGPGTRLTVT.

V usage is TRBV7-6 and J usage is TRBJ2-4, with 7 nucleotides matching TRBD2. The CDR3 has 15 amino acids. V was clipped by 0 bases and J by 6 bases; unmatched bases: 5. Germline V gene lookup returns CDR1 SGHVS and CDR2 FNYEAQ. The CDR3 DNA is TGTGCCAGCAGCTTAGCGGCTAGCGGCCGAAACATTCAGTACTTC. It translates to CASSLAASGRNIQYF.

The chain is built from TRBV5-6 and TRBJ2-3, with TRBD2 identical over 8 bases. CDR3 length equals 14 residues. CDR1 is SGHDT and CDR2 is YYEEEE in the germline V gene. Losses at the gene ends were 3 bases for V and 4 bases for J; bases not matched to a gene: 4. In nucleotides, the CDR3 is TGTGCCAGCAGCTCACACGGGAGGGCAGATACGCAGTATTTT. Translating it yields CASSSHGRADTQYF.

This sequence joins TRBV6-1 and TRBJ2-7; the match to TRBD1 covers 9 bases. The CDR3 totals 14 residues. The germline V gene has CDR1 MNHNS and CDR2 SASEGT. V was clipped by 5 bases and J by 5 bases; unmatched bases: 7. In nucleotides, the CDR3 is TGTGCCAGCAGTACTCGGGACAGGGACCACGAGCAGTACTTC. Translated, it gives CASSTRDRDHEQYF.

The V gene is TRBV29-1, the J gene TRBJ2-7; TRBD2 is a possible D gene (7 bases). The CDR3 loop spans 13 amino acids. Trimming cost V 4 bases and J 5 bases, with 15 bases left between them. The germline gives CDR1 SQVTM, CDR2 ANQGSEA. The CDR3, as DNA: TGCAGCGTTGGTGGCAGGGGAGGGAACGAGCAGTACTTC. It codes for CSVGGRGGNEQYF.

The gene calls are TRBV13 and TRBJ1-2; TRBD1 aligns across 8 bases. CDR1 PRHDT and CDR2 FYEKMQ come from the germline V gene (reference sequence). The junction had 26 bases not matched to a gene; V was cut back by 5 bases and J by 0 bases. There are 22 residues in the CDR3. The chain's CDR3 is CASSPRRRKIGTGGLTNYGYTF. As DNA, the CDR3 is TGTGCCAGCAGCCCGCGCCGAAGGAAAATCGGGACAGGAGGGCTTACTAACTATGGCTACACCTTC.

This clone was observed a few times. Compared with germline, one end of the junction differs, possibly owing to a read error. The V call is TRBV7-2, the J call TRBJ2-1, with 12 nucleotides matching TRBD2. Germline V gene data show CDR1 as SGHTA and CDR2 as FQGNSA. The CDR3 covers 15 residues. The CDR3 sequence: CASSLAGGTNNEQFF. CDR3 in DNA: TGTGCCAGCAGCCTAGCGGGAGGGACCAACAATGAGCAGTTCTTC.

V gene TRBV18 combines with J gene TRBJ2-3; D gene ambiguous. Germline values: CDR1 KGHSH, CDR2 LQKENI. The CDR3 runs 16 residues. Trimming removed 0 bases at V and 2 bases at J, with 12 bases between. This CDR3 reads CASSPPDTVYTDTQYF. The CDR3 region has the DNA TGTGCCAGCTCACCACCAGACACTGTCTACACAGATACGCAGTATTTT.

The rearrangement joins TRBV11-3 to TRBJ2-7, with a possible D match to TRBD1 (6 bases). Germline V lookup: CDR1 SGHNT, CDR2 YENEEA. V dropped 0 bases and J dropped 0 bases, with 12 bases sitting between them. The CDR3 extends over 16 amino acids. The CDR3 DNA is TGTGCCAGCAGCTTAGATCTTTGGGACAACTCCTACGAGCAGTACTTC. Translated: CASSLDLWDNSYEQYF.

The V gene is TRBV27, the J gene TRBJ2-7; 8 nucleotides agree with TRBD2. This CDR3 has 13 residues. The J segment lost 6 bases and the V segment lost 8 bases, leaving 9 bases of the junction unmatched. Germline CDR1 MNHEY, CDR2 SMNVEV (reference sequence). The DNA of the CDR3 is TGTGCCAGCCGTAGCGGGAATTCCGTCGAGCAGTACTTC. Protein sequence: CASRSGNSVEQYF.

The gene calls are TRBV4-1 and TRBJ2-1; no firm D call. Germline-derived CDR1 and CDR2 are MGHRA and YSYEKL. This CDR3 spans 16 amino acids. The germline V and J ends were trimmed by 3 bases and 3 bases, with 15 bases remaining between them. This CDR3 is CASSHDTITFYNEQFF. CDR3 in DNA: TGCGCCAGCAGCCATGACACAATCACCTTCTACAATGAGCAGTTCTTC.

The V and J genes are TRBV4-3 and TRBJ2-1; TRBD1 is a possible D gene (6 bases). CDR1 is LGHNA and CDR2 is YSLEER in the germline V gene. The CDR3 length is 17 residues. V was shortened by 0 bases and J by 5 bases, with 17 bases between the two germline ends. CDR3 protein: CASSQDPRTAVHNEQFF. DNA for the CDR3: TGCGCCAGCAGCCAAGACCCTCGGACAGCCGTACACAATGAGCAGTTCTTC.

The chain recombines TRBV2 with TRBJ2-2, with TRBD2 as a possible D gene (6 bases). CDR1 and CDR2 (germline): SNHLY, FYNNEI. V was cut by 4 bases and J by 4 bases, with 13 bases left in between. CDR3 size: 15 residues. The CDR3 is CASSGRLASTGELFF. CDR3 nucleotides: TGTGCCAGCAGTGGTCGGCTAGCGAGCACCGGGGAGCTGTTTTTT. Together with reference TRBV2 and TRBJ2-2, the CDR3 gives the full variable domain: EPEVTQTPSHQVTQMGQEVILRCVPISNHLYFYWYRQILGQKVEFLVSFYNNEISEKSEIFDDQFSVERPDGSNFTLKIRSTKLEDSAMYFCASSGRLASTGELFFGEGSRLTVL.

The gene calls are TRBV10-1 and TRBJ2-2, with D perhaps matching TRBD2 (5 bases). Germline V gene lookup returns CDR1 WNHNN and CDR2 SYGVQD (reference sequence). V dropped 0 bases and J dropped 5 bases, with 19 bases sitting between them. The CDR3 covers 18 residues. The CDR3 loop reads CASSESNRGNPGTGELFF. The CDR3, as DNA: TGCGCCAGCAGTGAGTCGAACCGTGGGAATCCGGGGACCGGGGAGCTGTTTTTT.

J is TRBJ2-7 and V is TRBV29-1; perhaps TRBD2 as D (5 bases). The CDR3 loop spans 24 amino acids. Trimming shortened V by 5 bases and J by 2 bases, and 46 bases separated the two germline ends. Germline CDR1 is SQVTM and CDR2 is ANQGSEA. The CDR3 bases are TGCAGCGTTCTTCGGCTTTCCGCGCCATCGCAACGCCGGGAAGACTCATCCCATACCTACGAGCAGTACTTC. As protein: CSVLRLSAPSQRREDSSHTYEQYF.

The J gene is TRBJ2-1, the V gene TRBV14, with a tentative D call TRBD2 (7 bases). CDR1 is SGHDN and CDR2 is FVKESK in the germline V gene. V lost 0 bases, J lost 5 bases, and 14 bases lay in between. The CDR3 covers 16 residues. The CDR3 DNA follows: TGTGCCAGCAGCCAAGAACCAGCGGGACACGACAATGAGCAGTTCTTC. Its translation: CASSQEPAGHDNEQFF.